Each of the 26 T cell receptor beta chains below was sequenced from the same sample in a study of shared clonotypes between healthy human individuals. Using immunoSEQ multiplex PCR, the repertoire was profiled, and TCRdb retains in-frame clones only, with some absent. The data show 2.3 million or so clones, 93% seen once. The source material was naive CD4+ T cells from PBMCs. Subset given: CD45RA+ positively selected. Receptors originate from a man aged 18 to 30 in good health. Some clones in this sample may be carry-over from other donors' samples.

V is TRBV19 and J is TRBJ1-2; a possible D gene is TRBD1 (6 bases). The ends were cut back, 2 bases at V and 3 bases at J, with 10 bases in the middle. CDR1 LNHDA and CDR2 SQIVND come from the germline V gene (reference sequence). The CDR3 runs 14 residues. As DNA, the CDR3 is TGTGCCAGTAGTATATCGACAGGAGACTATGGCTACACCTTC. As protein: CASSISTGDYGYTF.

The chain employs TRBV28 and TRBJ2-5, with D unresolved. This CDR3 spans 12 amino acids. Germline V gives CDR1 MDHEN, CDR2 SYDVKM. V shed 7 bases and J shed 0 bases, with 6 bases lying between them. CDR3 in amino acids: CASNQNQETQYF. In nucleotides, the CDR3 is TGTGCCAGCAATCAGAACCAAGAGACCCAGTACTTC.

This chain joins TRBV18 and TRBJ2-7; D is undetermined. Germline V gene sequence: CDR1 KGHSH, CDR2 LQKENI. This CDR3 is 15 amino acids long. Trimming shortened V by 3 bases and J by 1 base, and 13 bases separated the two germline ends. The chain's CDR3 is CASSPGGGQSYEQYF. In nucleotides, the CDR3 is TGTGCCAGCTCACCGGGCGGTGGCCAGTCCTACGAGCAGTACTTC.

The chain is built from TRBV15 and TRBJ1-2; perhaps TRBD1 as D (5 bases). Trimming removed 11 bases from V and 2 bases from J, with 15 bases in between. This CDR3 has 13 amino acids. Germline values: CDR1 LNHNV, CDR2 YYDKDF (reference sequence). CDR3: CARRLEGNYGYTF. Written as DNA, the CDR3 is TGTGCCCGGAGGTTGGAGGGGAACTATGGCTACACCTTC. The whole variable domain, filled in from reference TRBV15 and TRBJ1-2, reads DAMVIQNPRYQVTQFGKPVTLSCSQTLNHNVMYWYQQKSSQAPKLLFHYYDKDFNNEADTPDNFQSRRPNTSFCFLDIRSPGLGDTAMYLCARRLEGNYGYTFGSGTRLTVV.

With respect to this clone: Within the sample, other DNA sequences also encode this same CDR3. The chain combines TRBV18 with TRBJ2-3, with 7 bases lining up with TRBD2. CDR1 and CDR2 from the germline V gene are KGHSH and LQKENI. The V and J ends lost 2 bases and 1 base, in that order; junction bases with no gene match: 0. This CDR3 has 14 amino acids. The chain's CDR3 is CASSPAGGTDTQYF. The DNA for the CDR3 is TGTGCCAGCTCACCAGCGGGGGGCACAGATACGCAGTATTTT. Supplemented by reference TRBV18 and TRBJ2-3, the full variable domain reads NAGVMQNPRHLVRRRGQEARLRCSPMKGHSHVYWYRQLPEEGLKFMVYLQKENIIDESGMPKERFSAEFPKEGPSILRIQQVVRGDSAAYFCASSPAGGTDTQYFGPGTRLTVL.

This clone has just a few counts. The chain has TRBV30 and TRBJ1-1; weak D call: TRBD1 (5 bases). The CDR3 has 11 amino acids. Germline V CDR1 and CDR2: GTSNPN, SVGIG (reference sequence). V was trimmed by 5 bases and J by 3 bases, leaving 7 bases between them. The CDR3 sequence is CAWFRDTEAFF. The CDR3 DNA reads TGTGCCTGGTTCAGGGACACTGAAGCTTTCTTT.

This chain joins TRBV4-2 and TRBJ2-5; possibly TRBD1 for D (6 bases). Trimming pared 1 base from V and 11 bases from J, leaving 20 bases between. There are 15 residues in the CDR3. The germline V gene encodes CDR1 LGHNA and CDR2 YNFKEQ. The CDR3 nucleotides are TGTGCCAGCAGCCAAGGGTGGGCGCAAGGGGGAGAGCAGTACTTC. The encoded protein is CASSQGWAQGGEQYF.

CDR3 DNA: TGCGCCAGCAGCCGGTGGGGCCTGGGAGGGACAGATACGCAGTATTTT. Protein sequence: CASSRWGLGGTDTQYF. The chain carries TRBV4-1 and TRBJ2-3; 7 positions agree with TRBD2. The CDR3 is made up of 16 amino acids. J gave up 3 bases and V 4 bases, and 10 bases lay outside the gene matches. Germline-derived CDR1 and CDR2 are MGHRA and YSYEKL.

This clone was counted once. The chain has TRBV27 and TRBJ1-1; D is unresolved. Trimming left V 3 bases short and J 0 bases short, with 8 bases between. The CDR3 is 14 residues long. Germline CDR1 MNHEY, CDR2 SMNVEV (reference sequence). The CDR3 region has the DNA TGTGCCAGCAGTTTTATGGGGATGAACACTGAAGCTTTCTTT. Translated, it gives CASSFMGMNTEAFF.

This clone was recorded a few times. CDR3 in amino acids: CASSSFGANTGELFF. The CDR3 coding sequence is TGTGCCAGCAGTTCGTTCGGGGCAAACACCGGGGAGCTGTTTTTT. The chain uses TRBV28 and TRBJ2-2; D is perhaps TRBD1 or TRBD2 (5 bases each). The CDR3 consists of 15 residues. V was shortened by 4 bases and J by 2 bases, with 11 bases between the two germline ends. Germline assignment: CDR1 MDHEN and CDR2 SYDVKM.

The J gene is TRBJ2-1, the V gene TRBV9; 7 bases fit TRBD2. Trimming cost V 3 bases and J 0 bases; bases outside gene matches: 6. Germline CDR1 reads SGDLS; CDR2 reads YYNGEE. The CDR3 sequence is 16 residues long. DNA for the CDR3: TGTGCCAGCAGCGCTACTAGCGTGCACTCCTACAATGAGCAGTTCTTC. Its protein product is CASSATSVHSYNEQFF.

This chain uses TRBV28 with TRBJ2-1, with 7 bases matching TRBD1. Unmatched junction bases numbered 17, after V lost 4 bases and J lost 11 bases. Germline lookup yields CDR1 MDHEN and CDR2 SYDVKM. This CDR3 is built from 16 residues. The CDR3 nucleotides read TGTGCCAGCAGTTACCCCGGGACAGACTCACTAGGGAAGCAGTTCTTC. It translates to CASSYPGTDSLGKQFF. The complete variable domain, with remaining parts taken from reference TRBV28 and TRBJ2-1, reads DVKVTQSSRYLVKRTGEKVFLECVQDMDHENMFWYRQDPGLGLRLIYFSYDVKMKEKGDIPEGYSVSREKKERFSLILESASTNQTSMYLCASSYPGTDSLGKQFFGPGTRLTVL.

This clone was observed a handful of times. This chain connects TRBV27 to TRBJ2-7, with D uncertain. The V gene's germline CDR1 is MNHEY and CDR2 SMNVEV (reference sequence). The CDR3 runs to 13 residues. The germline V and J ends were trimmed by 4 bases and 7 bases, with 14 bases remaining between them. CDR3 sequence: CASSSLSPREQYF. The CDR3 DNA sequence: TGTGCCAGCAGTTCACTTTCGCCCAGGGAGCAGTACTTC.

J is TRBJ2-5 and V is TRBV2; 14 bases line up with TRBD2. The V and J ends lost 7 bases and 5 bases, in that order; junction bases with no gene match: 3. Per the germline V gene, CDR1 is SNHLY and CDR2 is FYNNEI. The CDR3 sequence is 14 residues long. CDR3 amino acids: CASTGLAGVETQYF. The CDR3 DNA reads TGTGCCAGCACGGGACTAGCGGGAGTGGAGACCCAGTACTTC.

The rearrangement links TRBV29-1 to TRBJ2-2, with 10 bases that match TRBD1. The CDR3 has 14 amino acids. The trim removed 5 bases at V and 4 bases at J, leaving 4 bases unmatched. Per germline, CDR1 SQVTM and CDR2 ANQGSEA. In DNA, the CDR3 is TGCAGCGTTTCCGGGACAGGGGTCACCGGGGAGCTGTTTTTT. Translating it yields CSVSGTGVTGELFF.

The chain employs TRBV6-6 and TRBJ1-5; the match to TRBD1 covers 7 bases. The CDR3 is 15 residues long. Germline V lookup: CDR1 MNHNY, CDR2 SVGAGI (reference sequence). With 6 bases clipped from V and 0 bases from J, the junction kept 5 bases outside the gene matches. The CDR3 DNA follows: TGTGCCAGCAGCCGCCAGGGGGTTAGCAATCAGCCCCAGCATTTT. Its protein product is CASSRQGVSNQPQHF.

This rearrangement joins TRBV30 to TRBJ1-4; weak D call: TRBD1 (6 bases). V lost 2 bases and J lost 3, with 13 bases in between. The germline CDR1 and CDR2 sequences are GTSNPN and SVGIG (reference sequence). The CDR3 sequence is 15 residues long. CDR3 sequence reads: CAWSHPGVANEKLFF. CDR3 bases: TGTGCCTGGAGTCATCCAGGGGTAGCTAATGAAAAACTGTTTTTT.

V usage is TRBV5-6 and J usage is TRBJ1-2, with 7 bases identical to TRBD1. Trimming at V came to 6 bases and at J to 7 bases, leaving 12 bases not matched to a gene. The CDR3 sequence is 14 residues long. Germline loops: CDR1 SGHDT, CDR2 YYEEEE. Written as DNA, the CDR3 is TGTGCCAGCATGTCCGACAGGGCGATTAGTGGCTACACCTTC. It translates to CASMSDRAISGYTF.

The V and J genes are TRBV10-3 and TRBJ2-7; no clear D. The V end was cut by 4 bases, the J end by 0 bases, with 7 bases between. CDR3 length: 13 amino acids. Germline CDR1 reads ENHRY; CDR2 reads SYGVKD. The CDR3 DNA is TGTGCCATCAGTGTTGCCTCCTCCTACGAGCAGTACTTC. Translating gives CAISVASSYEQYF.

This chain uses TRBV5-1 with TRBJ1-4, with D possibly TRBD1 on 5 matching bases. Germline V gives CDR1 SGHRS, CDR2 YFSETQ. This CDR3 contains 14 residues. The germline V and J ends were trimmed by 4 bases and 5 bases, with 12 bases remaining between them. In DNA, the CDR3 is TGCGCCAGCAGCGACCCGGGGGGGAATGAAAAACTGTTTTTT. Translated, it gives CASSDPGGNEKLFF.

The chain employs TRBV6-6 and TRBJ2-3; 15 nucleotides line up with TRBD2. Germline CDR1 and CDR2: MNHNY and SVGAGI (reference sequence). The CDR3 extends over 16 amino acids. V dropped 6 bases and J dropped 6; count of bases not matched to a gene: 7. CDR3 DNA: TGTGCCAGCAGAGGGACTAGCGGGAGGTTTTGGGATACGCAGTATTTT. This codes for CASRGTSGRFWDTQYF.

The chain carries TRBV28 and TRBJ2-5; perhaps TRBD1 as D (5 bases). V lost 6 bases and J 3 bases, leaving 17 bases between the germline ends. The CDR3 totals 15 residues. From germline, CDR1 is MDHEN and CDR2 SYDVKM. The DNA for the CDR3 is TGTGCCAGCAGCCCTACCAGGGTCTTGAAAGAGACCCAGTACTTC. Translation: CASSPTRVLKETQYF.

The table lists this clone with a count of one. The chain employs TRBV14 and TRBJ2-2; a weak D match, TRBD1 (6 bases). Germline assignment: CDR1 SGHDN and CDR2 FVKESK. Trimming shortened V by 4 bases and J by 4 bases, and 13 bases separated the two germline ends. The CDR3 is made up of 15 amino acids. CDR3 DNA sequence: TGTGCCAGCAGCCCCGGGACACCTATCACCGGGGAGCTGTTTTTT. It yields the protein CASSPGTPITGELFF. Combining the CDR3 with reference TRBV14 and TRBJ2-2 gives the whole variable domain EAGVTQFPSHSVIEKGQTVTLRCDPISGHDNLYWYRRVMGKEIKFLLHFVKESKQDESGMPNNRFLAERTGGTYSTLKVQPAELEDSGVYFCASSPGTPITGELFFGEGSRLTVL.

Regarding this clone: Other nucleotide sequences in the sample specify the same CDR3. The CDR3 sequence: CASSSYPGELFF. In nucleotides, the CDR3 is TGTGCCAGCTCTTCCTATCCCGGGGAGCTGTTTTTT. The chain joins TRBV18 to TRBJ2-2; D gene uncertain. V was cut by 6 bases and J by 6 bases, with 8 bases left in between. The CDR3 contains 12 residues. Germline V lookup: CDR1 KGHSH, CDR2 LQKENI. Looking up the rest from reference TRBV18 and TRBJ2-2 gives the full variable domain: NAGVMQNPRHLVRRRGQEARLRCSPMKGHSHVYWYRQLPEEGLKFMVYLQKENIIDESGMPKERFSAEFPKEGPSILRIQQVVRGDSAAYFCASSSYPGELFFGEGSRLTVL.

The rearrangement joins TRBV29-1 to TRBJ2-5; a possible D gene is TRBD1 (5 bases). Germline values: CDR1 SQVTM, CDR2 ANQGSEA. CDR3 size: 13 residues. The germline V and J ends were trimmed by 5 bases and 5 bases, with 15 bases remaining between them. CDR3 nucleotides: TGCAGCGTTCGTAACAGGACCCGGGAGACCCAGTACTTC. This gives the protein CSVRNRTRETQYF.

The V call is TRBV7-3, the J call TRBJ2-5; 7 nucleotides line up with TRBD1. Germline CDR1 reads SGHTA; CDR2 reads FQGTGA. The CDR3 has 13 residues. After removal of 5 bases from V and 4 bases from J, the junction contained 4 bases not matched to a gene. CDR3 protein: CASSRGRGETQYF. CDR3 DNA sequence: TGTGCCAGCAGCAGGGGGCGAGGAGAGACCCAGTACTTC.